Each of the 21 T cell receptor beta chains below was sequenced from the same sample in a study of OX40 agonist ivuxolimab in advanced cancers. Profiled with immunoSEQ multiplex PCR; TCRdb holds only in-frame clones, not every one. The table records 50,000 or so clones, 84% of them present only once. The sequences come from CD4+ or CD8+ T cells sorted from blood, collected in a trial of the OX40 agonist ivuxolimab. These TCRs come from an adult with an advanced solid tumor such as melanoma, head and neck, liver or kidney cancer.

The CDR3 loop is CASQRGDSSYEQYF. The CDR3 nucleotides are TGTGCCTCCCAAAGGGGGGACAGCAGCTACGAGCAGTACTTC. V usage is TRBV27 and J usage is TRBJ2-7; weak D call: TRBD1 (7 bases). The V gene's germline CDR1 is MNHEY and CDR2 SMNVEV (reference sequence). V was cut by 11 bases and J by 3 bases, with 20 bases left in between. The CDR3 covers 14 residues.

This sequence joins TRBV6-1 and TRBJ2-1; 9 bases map to TRBD2. The CDR3 has 14 residues. Germline V gives CDR1 MNHNS, CDR2 SASEGT. With V trimmed by 5 bases and J by 9 bases, 8 bases remained unmatched. The CDR3 here is CASSYSGSAAEQFF. In DNA, the CDR3 is TGTGCCAGCAGTTATAGCGGGAGTGCGGCTGAGCAGTTCTTC.

This clone was observed a handful of times. This chain joins TRBV11-3 and TRBJ1-2, with TRBD1 matching 10 bases. Germline V gene sequence: CDR1 SGHNT, CDR2 YENEEA. The ends lost 0 bases at V and 4 bases at J; junction bases unmatched: 2. CDR3 length: 15 amino acids. The CDR3 region has the DNA TGTGCCAGCAGCTTAGATAGGACAGGGGGCTATGGCTACACCTTC. Residues: CASSLDRTGGYGYTF.

The chain links TRBV6-1 to TRBJ1-2, with D unclear. There are 15 residues in the CDR3. Germline V gives CDR1 MNHNS, CDR2 SASEGT. The V end was cut by 0 bases, the J end by 4 bases, with 12 bases between. Here the CDR3 reads CASSEAPGDLYGYTF. In DNA, the CDR3 is TGTGCCAGCAGTGAAGCCCCCGGGGATCTCTATGGCTACACCTTC.

The chain is built from TRBV7-2 and TRBJ2-5; D call uncertain. Germline values: CDR1 SGHTA, CDR2 FQGNSA. CDR3 length: 14 amino acids. The ends were cut back, 1 base at V and 5 bases at J, with 11 bases in the middle. The CDR3 reads CASSLDVDRETQYF. The CDR3, as DNA: TGTGCCAGCAGCTTAGACGTGGATCGGGAGACCCAGTACTTC.

V is TRBV9 and J is TRBJ2-1, with D perhaps TRBD1 or TRBD2 (5 bases each). The V end was cut by 2 bases, the J end by 1 base, with 10 bases between. The CDR3 loop spans 15 amino acids. CDR1 SGDLS and CDR2 YYNGEE come from the germline V gene. The CDR3 coding sequence is TGTGCCAGCAGCGTCGGTGGGGGATCCTACAATGAGCAGTTCTTC. Translating it yields CASSVGGGSYNEQFF.

The rearrangement uses TRBV9 and TRBJ2-1, with D tentatively TRBD1 or TRBD2 (6 bases each). This CDR3 comprises 16 residues. The V end was cut by 2 bases, the J end by 3 bases, with 15 bases between. CDR1 is SGDLS, CDR2 YYNGEE, per germline. CDR3 nucleotides: TGTGCCAGCAGCGTCGGAGGGGGGACTGACTACAATGAGCAGTTCTTC. This codes for CASSVGGGTDYNEQFF.

The CDR3 region has the DNA TGCAGCGCCGGGGCCCAAGAGACCCAGTACTTC. Amino acid sequence: CSAGAQETQYF. V gene TRBV29-1 combines with J gene TRBJ2-5; tentatively, D is TRBD1 or TRBD2 (5 bases each). The CDR3 has 11 amino acids. V dropped 7 bases and J dropped 1 base, with 7 bases sitting between them. Looked up from germline, CDR1 is SQVTM and CDR2 is ANQGSEA.

V gene TRBV6-6 combines with J gene TRBJ2-1; the match to TRBD2 covers 13 bases. The ends lost 5 bases at V and 9 bases at J; junction bases unmatched: 7. Germline V lookup: CDR1 MNHNY, CDR2 SVGAGI (reference sequence). The length of the CDR3 is 15 residues. The CDR3 here is CASSRTSGRVGEQFF. CDR3 nucleotides: TGTGCCAGCAGTCGGACTAGCGGGAGAGTGGGTGAGCAGTTCTTC.

The CDR3 loop is CASSIARTGTSEAFF. The DNA for the CDR3 is TGTGCCAGTAGTATAGCTCGGACAGGGACATCTGAAGCTTTCTTT. This chain joins TRBV19 and TRBJ1-1, with 8 nucleotides matching TRBD1. CDR3 length: 15 residues. The germline V gene encodes CDR1 LNHDA and CDR2 SQIVND (reference sequence). V shed 1 base and J 6 bases; nucleotides not matched to a gene: 7.

The chain is built from TRBV11-2 and TRBJ2-7, with no clear D. This CDR3 comprises 15 residues. The V and J ends lost 5 bases and 2 bases respectively, with 16 bases between them. Germline V gene sequence: CDR1 SGHAT, CDR2 FQNNGV. The CDR3 is CASSIIGVSPYEQYF. In DNA, the CDR3 is TGTGCCAGCAGCATTATCGGTGTCTCCCCCTACGAGCAGTACTTC.

The chain combines TRBV30 with TRBJ2-1; D gene ambiguous. The V end lost 2 bases, the J end lost 15 bases, and 20 bases lay between the germline ends. The germline V gene has CDR1 GTSNPN and CDR2 SVGIG (reference sequence). This CDR3 is built from 13 residues. CDR3 protein: CAWSLTNQPPRFF. DNA for the CDR3: TGTGCCTGGAGTTTAACTAATCAACCCCCTCGGTTCTTC. The full variable domain, rest sourced from reference TRBV30 and TRBJ2-1, is SQTIHQWPATLVQPVGSPLSLECTVEGTSNPNLYWYRQAAGRGLQLLFYSVGIGQISSEVPQNLSASRPQDRQFILSSKKLLLSDSGFYLCAWSLTNQPPRFFGPGTRLTVL.

This chain connects TRBV4-1 to TRBJ2-7; the D is unclear. The CDR3 runs 14 residues. The V end was cut by 4 bases, the J end by 5 bases, with 15 bases between. The germline V gene encodes CDR1 MGHRA and CDR2 YSYEKL. CDR3 nucleotide sequence: TGCGCCAGCAGCCCAGGCAGGCAGAAGAACGAGCAGTACTTC. Protein sequence: CASSPGRQKNEQYF.

The V and J genes are TRBV19 and TRBJ2-7, with TRBD1 identical over 11 bases. The CDR3 spans 14 residues. Losses at the gene ends were 10 bases for V and 5 bases for J; bases not matched to a gene: 10. Germline V gives CDR1 LNHDA, CDR2 SQIVND (reference sequence). CDR3 DNA sequence: TGTGCCACCCAAGGACAGGGGGCGACCAACGAGCAGTACTTC. It encodes CATQGQGATNEQYF.

V and J are TRBV6-5 and TRBJ2-3; 7 positions agree with TRBD1. The CDR3 spans 12 residues. Germline-derived CDR1 and CDR2 are MNHEY and SVGAGI. The V and J ends lost 6 bases and 6 bases, in that order; junction bases with no gene match: 3. For the CDR3, the DNA is TGTGCCAGCAGAGGGACAGTGGATACGCAGTATTTT. It encodes CASRGTVDTQYF.

The rearrangement links TRBV7-3 to TRBJ2-7; 8 bases match TRBD1. CDR3 length equals 13 residues. Germline CDR1 reads SGHTA; CDR2 reads FQGTGA. V shed 3 bases and J 5 bases; nucleotides not matched to a gene: 3. CDR3 protein: CASSLDRANEQYF. CDR3 bases: TGTGCCAGCAGCTTGGACAGGGCCAACGAGCAGTACTTC. The full variable domain, completed using reference TRBV7-3 and TRBJ2-7, is GAGVSQTPSNKVTEKGKYVELRCDPISGHTALYWYRQSLGQGPEFLIYFQGTGAADDSGLPNDRFFAVRPEGSVSTLKIQRTERGDSAVYLCASSLDRANEQYFGPGTRLTVT.

The genes are TRBV11-2 and TRBJ2-1, with D possibly being TRBD2 (5 bases). Germline loops: CDR1 SGHAT, CDR2 FQNNGV. The CDR3 spans 14 residues. Trimming cost V 1 base and J 4 bases, with 8 bases left between them. The CDR3: CASSLAGTYNEQFF. CDR3 in DNA: TGTGCCAGCAGCTTAGCGGGAACTTACAATGAGCAGTTCTTC.

This chain links TRBV18 with TRBJ2-7, with D uncertain. Germline V CDR1 and CDR2: KGHSH, LQKENI. The CDR3 is made up of 12 amino acids. Trimming stripped 2 bases from V and 3 bases from J, with 5 bases between. The CDR3 nucleotides read TGTGCCAGCTCACCAGGCGGCTACGAGCAGTACTTC. Translated, it gives CASSPGGYEQYF. The whole variable domain, remainder taken from reference TRBV18 and TRBJ2-7, is NAGVMQNPRHLVRRRGQEARLRCSPMKGHSHVYWYRQLPEEGLKFMVYLQKENIIDESGMPKERFSAEFPKEGPSILRIQQVVRGDSAAYFCASSPGGYEQYFGPGTRLTVT.

J is TRBJ2-6 and V is TRBV4-1; 12 bases fit TRBD1. The germline V gene has CDR1 MGHRA and CDR2 YSYEKL. The CDR3 covers 18 residues. The junction had 6 bases not matched to a gene; V was cut back by 2 bases and J by 4 bases. In nucleotides, the CDR3 is TGCGCCAGCAGCCAACCGGGACAGGGGGCTCGAGGGGCCAACGTCCTGACTTTC. Translating gives CASSQPGQGARGANVLTF.

V is TRBV7-3 and J is TRBJ1-6; a weak D match, TRBD1 (5 bases). The CDR3 is 16 amino acids. CDR1 and CDR2 from the germline V gene are SGHTA and FQGTGA. Trimming removed 2 bases at V and 9 bases at J, with 17 bases between. The CDR3 loop is CASSLLPRSQGSPLHF. CDR3 sequence (DNA): TGTGCCAGCAGCTTACTCCCCAGGAGCCAGGGTTCACCCCTCCACTTT.

The gene calls are TRBV14 and TRBJ2-1, with 9 bases that match TRBD2. This CDR3 comprises 18 residues. In germline, CDR1 is SGHDN, CDR2 FVKESK. V was clipped by 0 bases and J by 6 bases; unmatched bases: 12. The CDR3 here is CASSQDYAGGLLFNEQFF. CDR3 nucleotide sequence: TGTGCCAGCAGCCAAGATTACGCGGGAGGGCTCCTATTCAATGAGCAGTTCTTC.